This T cell receptor (beta chain) stems from a study of TIL therapy for anti-PD-1-resistant metastatic lung cancer. Study-wide results and caveats: TIL cultures after expansion showed higher clonality and lower diversity than baseline tumor (median 6% vs 31%).

The libraries were made with immunoSEQ v3. The table came from immunoSEQ multiplex PCR; TCRdb's copy has only in-frame clones and leaves some out. The sample shows about 100,000 clones, about 71% of them seen only once. The sample's time point: pre-treatment sample, taken before nivolumab and TIL therapy. Pleural nodules or supraclavicular lymph nodes made up most of the excised metastases sampled. CDR3 length: 15 amino acids. In germline, CDR1 is SGHDT, CDR2 YYEEEE. Between the trimmed V and J ends, which lost 4 bases and 0 bases, there was a span of 12 bases. For this clone: Its antigen is unknown.

This receptor was obtained from a person aged 25 to 79 with non-small cell lung cancer. The V and J genes are TRBV5-6 and TRBJ2-3; TRBD2 is a possible D gene (6 bases). The sample consisted of tumor tissue, taken at baseline. The CDR3 protein is CASSRRRASTDTQYF. The CDR3, as DNA: TGTGCCAGCAGCCGCCGGAGGGCCAGCACAGATACGCAGTATTTT.